This T cell receptor beta chain derives from a study of monozygotic twins with inflammatory bowel disease. Reanalyzing the 5' RACE reads, TCRdb keeps one entry per CDR3 protein, without DNA. The data show roughly 150,000 distinct CDR3 sequences, and the top ten clones hold approximately 3%. Germline CDR1 is SGHRS and CDR2 is YFSETQ. The CDR3 totals 15 residues. Whole-study results and caveats: Those with IBD had lower TCRbeta diversity (inverse Simpson) than their healthy co-twins did.

A word on this clonotype: Its target is not known.

Material: blood. The chain carries TRBV5-1 and TRBJ2-3; TCRdb reports TRBD2, a call that lacks DNA to check it against. The receptor was isolated from a human donor with ulcerative colitis or Crohn's disease, or a healthy co-twin of an affected twin (not recorded which). The CDR3 reads CASSPPAGVVDTQYF.